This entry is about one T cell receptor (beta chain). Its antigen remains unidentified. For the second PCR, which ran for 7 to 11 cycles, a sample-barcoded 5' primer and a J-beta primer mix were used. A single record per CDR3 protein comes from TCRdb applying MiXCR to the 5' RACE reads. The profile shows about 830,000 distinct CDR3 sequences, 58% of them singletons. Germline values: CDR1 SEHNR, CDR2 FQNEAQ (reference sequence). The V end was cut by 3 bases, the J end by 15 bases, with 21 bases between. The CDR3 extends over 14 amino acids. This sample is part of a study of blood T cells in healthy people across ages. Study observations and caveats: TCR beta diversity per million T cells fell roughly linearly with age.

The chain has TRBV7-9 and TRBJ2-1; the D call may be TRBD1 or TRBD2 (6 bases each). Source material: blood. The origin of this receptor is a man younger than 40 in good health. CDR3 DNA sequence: TGTGCCAGCAGCTTTCGAGGGGGGAGGCCTATCCTGTTCTTC. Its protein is CASSFRGGRPILFF.